This T cell receptor (beta chain) was profiled in a study of cytomegalovirus exposure and HLA in healthy donors. Libraries were prepared by immunoSEQ multiplex PCR; TCRdb keeps only in-frame clonotypes and omits some of them. The top ten hold around 3.2% of the sample, which has about 150,000 clones, about 89% seen once. CDR1 is DFQATT, CDR2 SNEGSKA, per germline (reference sequence). The V gene lost 6 bases and the J gene lost 2 bases, with 6 bases spanning the gap. CDR3 size: 11 residues. The source of this sequence is a woman younger than 35 in good health and CMV-seropositive. This chain uses TRBV20-1 with TRBJ2-3; D not resolved. The sample was PBMCs. The CDR3 sequence is CSAYPTDTQYF. The CDR3, as DNA: TGCAGTGCCTACCCCACAGATACGCAGTATTTT.